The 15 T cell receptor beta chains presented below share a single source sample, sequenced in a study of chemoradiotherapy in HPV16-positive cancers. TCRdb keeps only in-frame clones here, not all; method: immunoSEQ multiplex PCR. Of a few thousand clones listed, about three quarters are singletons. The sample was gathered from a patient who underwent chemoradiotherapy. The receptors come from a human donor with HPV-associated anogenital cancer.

The CDR3 DNA sequence: TGCGCCAGCAGCGCCGGAGACCTTTCTCACACAGATACGCAGTATTTT. Translated, it gives CASSAGDLSHTDTQYF. The chain carries TRBV5-1 and TRBJ2-3; no clear D. The CDR3 is 16 residues long. Between the trimmed V and J ends, which lost 4 bases and 2 bases, there was a span of 17 bases. Germline V gives CDR1 SGHRS, CDR2 YFSETQ.

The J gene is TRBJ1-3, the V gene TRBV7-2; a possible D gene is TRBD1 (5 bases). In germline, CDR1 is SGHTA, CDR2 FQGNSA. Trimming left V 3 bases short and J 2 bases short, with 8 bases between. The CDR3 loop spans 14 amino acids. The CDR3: CASSFQGAGNTIYF. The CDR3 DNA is TGTGCCAGCAGCTTTCAAGGGGCTGGAAACACCATATATTTT.

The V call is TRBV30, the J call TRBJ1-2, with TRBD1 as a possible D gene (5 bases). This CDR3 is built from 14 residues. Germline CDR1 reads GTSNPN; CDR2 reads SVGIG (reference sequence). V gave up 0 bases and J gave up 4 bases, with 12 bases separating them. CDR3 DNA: TGTGCCTGGAGTGTGGGGGGGGTCAGCTATGGCTACACCTTC. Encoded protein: CAWSVGGVSYGYTF.

CDR3 residues: CASQREGLGDTQYF. The CDR3 DNA reads as TGTGCCAGTCAGCGGGAGGGCCTAGGAGATACGCAGTATTTT. The rearrangement links TRBV2 to TRBJ2-3; 10 positions agree with TRBD2. V shed 9 bases and J 5 bases; nucleotides not matched to a gene: 8. Germline CDR1 is SNHLY and CDR2 is FYNNEI. The CDR3 has 14 amino acids.

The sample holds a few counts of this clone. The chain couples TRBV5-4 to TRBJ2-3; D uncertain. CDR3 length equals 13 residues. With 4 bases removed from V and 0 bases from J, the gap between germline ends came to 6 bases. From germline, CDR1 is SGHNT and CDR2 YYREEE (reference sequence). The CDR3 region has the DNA TGTGCCAGCAGCCGAACTAGCACAGATACGCAGTATTTT. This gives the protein CASSRTSTDTQYF.

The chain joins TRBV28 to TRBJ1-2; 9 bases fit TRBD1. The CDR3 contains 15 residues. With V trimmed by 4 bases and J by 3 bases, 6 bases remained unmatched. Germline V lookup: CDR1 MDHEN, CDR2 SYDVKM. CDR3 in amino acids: CASSSSGTGYYGYTF. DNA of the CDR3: TGTGCCAGCAGTTCGTCCGGGACAGGGTACTATGGCTACACCTTC.

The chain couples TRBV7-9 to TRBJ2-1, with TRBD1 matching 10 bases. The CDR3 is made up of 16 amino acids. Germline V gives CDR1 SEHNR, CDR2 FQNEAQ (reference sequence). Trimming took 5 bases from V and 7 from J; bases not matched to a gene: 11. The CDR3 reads CASSTRTGGLPNEQFF. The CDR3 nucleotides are TGTGCCAGCAGCACCCGGACAGGGGGGCTACCTAATGAGCAGTTCTTC.

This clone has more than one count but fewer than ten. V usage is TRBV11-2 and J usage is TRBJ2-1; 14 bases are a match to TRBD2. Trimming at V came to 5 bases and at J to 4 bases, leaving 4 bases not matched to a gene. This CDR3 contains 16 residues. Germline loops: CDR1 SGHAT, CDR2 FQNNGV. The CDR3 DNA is TGTGCCAGCAGCCCTCGACTAGCGGGAGGGTACAATGAGCAGTTCTTC. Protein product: CASSPRLAGGYNEQFF.

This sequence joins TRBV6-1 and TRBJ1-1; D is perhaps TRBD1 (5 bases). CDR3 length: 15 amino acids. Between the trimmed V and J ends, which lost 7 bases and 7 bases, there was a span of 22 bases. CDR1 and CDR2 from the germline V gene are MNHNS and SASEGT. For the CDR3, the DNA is TGTGCCAGCACTCCGAGGATATCCGGGGCTAGTGAAGCTTTCTTT. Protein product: CASTPRISGASEAFF.

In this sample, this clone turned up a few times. The CDR3: CASSQDEGTQPQHF. The CDR3, as DNA: TGTGCCAGCAGCCAAGATGAGGGTACTCAGCCCCAGCATTTT. This chain links TRBV4-2 with TRBJ1-5, with D hard to call. The CDR3 spans 14 residues. The germline V gene encodes CDR1 LGHNA and CDR2 YNFKEQ. V lost 0 bases and J lost 6, with 9 bases in between.

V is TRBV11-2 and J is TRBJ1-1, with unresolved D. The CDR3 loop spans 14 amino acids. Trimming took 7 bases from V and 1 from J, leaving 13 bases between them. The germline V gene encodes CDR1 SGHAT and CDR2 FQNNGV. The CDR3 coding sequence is TGTGCCAGCACCCTTTCCCCTAGGAACACTGAAGCTTTCTTT. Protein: CASTLSPRNTEAFF.

The CDR3 sequence is CASSLAGIGAFF. The DNA of the CDR3 is TGTGCCAGCAGCTTAGCGGGCATCGGAGCTTTCTTT. The chain joins TRBV7-2 to TRBJ1-1; no clear D. Per the germline V gene, CDR1 is SGHTA and CDR2 is FQGNSA. V lost 0 bases to trimming and J lost 10 bases, with 9 bases between them. This CDR3 has 12 amino acids.

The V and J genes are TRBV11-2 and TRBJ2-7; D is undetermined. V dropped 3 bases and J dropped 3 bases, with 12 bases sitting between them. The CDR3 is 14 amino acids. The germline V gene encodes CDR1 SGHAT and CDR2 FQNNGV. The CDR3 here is CASSLGLEIYEQYF. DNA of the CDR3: TGTGCCAGCAGCTTGGGCCTGGAGATCTACGAGCAGTACTTC.

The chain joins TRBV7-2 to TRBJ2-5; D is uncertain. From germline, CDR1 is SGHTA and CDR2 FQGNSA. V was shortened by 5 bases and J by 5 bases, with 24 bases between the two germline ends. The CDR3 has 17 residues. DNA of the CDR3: TGTGCCAGCAGCACGATTACGGACCTTAGAATGAAGGAGACCCAGTACTTC. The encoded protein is CASSTITDLRMKETQYF.

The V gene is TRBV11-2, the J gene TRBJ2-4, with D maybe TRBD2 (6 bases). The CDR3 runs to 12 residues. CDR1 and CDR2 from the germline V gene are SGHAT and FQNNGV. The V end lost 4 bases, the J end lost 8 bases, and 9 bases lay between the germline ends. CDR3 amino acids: CASSSRLDIQYF. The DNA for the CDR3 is TGTGCCAGCAGCTCCCGACTAGACATTCAGTACTTC.